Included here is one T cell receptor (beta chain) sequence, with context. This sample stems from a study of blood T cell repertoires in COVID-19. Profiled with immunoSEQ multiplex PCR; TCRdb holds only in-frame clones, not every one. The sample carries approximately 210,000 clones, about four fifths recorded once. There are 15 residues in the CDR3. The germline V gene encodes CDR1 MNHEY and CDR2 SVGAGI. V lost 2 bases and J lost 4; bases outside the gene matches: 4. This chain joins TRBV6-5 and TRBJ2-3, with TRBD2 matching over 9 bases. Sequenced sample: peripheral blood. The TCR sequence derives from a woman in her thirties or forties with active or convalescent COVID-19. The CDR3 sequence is CASSYGGGGADTQYF. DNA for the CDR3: TGTGCCAGCAGTTACGGGGGCGGGGGGGCAGATACGCAGTATTTT.